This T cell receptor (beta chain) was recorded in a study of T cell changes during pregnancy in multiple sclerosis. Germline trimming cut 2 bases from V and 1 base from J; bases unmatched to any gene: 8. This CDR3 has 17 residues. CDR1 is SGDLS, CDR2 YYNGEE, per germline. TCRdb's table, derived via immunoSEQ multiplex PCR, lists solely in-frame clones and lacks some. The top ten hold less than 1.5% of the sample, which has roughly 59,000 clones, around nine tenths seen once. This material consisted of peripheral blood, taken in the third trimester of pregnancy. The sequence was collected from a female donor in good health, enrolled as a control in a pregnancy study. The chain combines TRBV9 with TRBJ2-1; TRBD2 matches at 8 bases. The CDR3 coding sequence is TGTGCCAGCAGCGTGTCGGGGGGGGCGCGGTCCTACAATGAGCAGTTCTTC. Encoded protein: CASSVSGGARSYNEQFF. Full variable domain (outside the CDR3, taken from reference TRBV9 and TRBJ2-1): DSGVTQTPKHLITATGQRVTLRCSPRSGDLSVYWYQQSLDQGLQFLIQYYNGEERAKGNILERFSAQQFPDLHSELNLSSLELGDSALYFCASSVSGGARSYNEQFFGPGTRLTVL.